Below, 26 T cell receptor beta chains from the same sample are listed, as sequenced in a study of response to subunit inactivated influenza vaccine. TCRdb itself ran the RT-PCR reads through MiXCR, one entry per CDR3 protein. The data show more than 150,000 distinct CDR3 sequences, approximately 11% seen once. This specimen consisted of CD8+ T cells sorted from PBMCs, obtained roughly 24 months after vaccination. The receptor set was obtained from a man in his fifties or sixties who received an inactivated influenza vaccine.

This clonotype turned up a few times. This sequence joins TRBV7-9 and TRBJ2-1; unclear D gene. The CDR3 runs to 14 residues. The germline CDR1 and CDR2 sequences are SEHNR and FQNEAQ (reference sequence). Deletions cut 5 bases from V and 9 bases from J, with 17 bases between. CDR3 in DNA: TGTGCCAGCAGCCCGGACCCTCCTACGGGTGAGCAGTTCTTC. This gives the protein CASSPDPPTGEQFF.

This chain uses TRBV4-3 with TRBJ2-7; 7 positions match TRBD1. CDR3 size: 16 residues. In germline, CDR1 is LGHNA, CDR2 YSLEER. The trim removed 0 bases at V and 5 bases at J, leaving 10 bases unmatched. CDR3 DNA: TGCGCCAGCAGCCAAGATTTGTACAGGGGAATCCACGAGCAGTACTTC. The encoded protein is CASSQDLYRGIHEQYF.

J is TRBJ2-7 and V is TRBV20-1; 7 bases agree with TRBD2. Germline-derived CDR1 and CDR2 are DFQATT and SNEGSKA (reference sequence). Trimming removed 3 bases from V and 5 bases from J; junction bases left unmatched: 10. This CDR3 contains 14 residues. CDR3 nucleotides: TGCAGTGCTAGGGGTCGCGCGGGAGTCCACGAGCAGTACTTC. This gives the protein CSARGRAGVHEQYF.

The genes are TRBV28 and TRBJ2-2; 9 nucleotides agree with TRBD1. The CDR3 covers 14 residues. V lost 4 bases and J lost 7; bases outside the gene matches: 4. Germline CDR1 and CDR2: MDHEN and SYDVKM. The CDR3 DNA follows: TGTGCCAGCAGTTCCGGGACAGGGAGCGGGGAGCTGTTTTTT. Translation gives CASSSGTGSGELFF. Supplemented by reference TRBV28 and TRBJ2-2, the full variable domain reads DVKVTQSSRYLVKRTGEKVFLECVQDMDHENMFWYRQDPGLGLRLIYFSYDVKMKEKGDIPEGYSVSREKKERFSLILESASTNQTSMYLCASSSGTGSGELFFGEGSRLTVL.

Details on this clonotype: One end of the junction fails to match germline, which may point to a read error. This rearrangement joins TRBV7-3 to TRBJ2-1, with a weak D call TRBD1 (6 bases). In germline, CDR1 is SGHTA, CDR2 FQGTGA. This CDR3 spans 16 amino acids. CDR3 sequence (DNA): TGTGCCTGCAGCTTAATTACAGGGAAGCCCTACAATGAGCAGTTCTTC. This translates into CACSLITGKPYNEQFF. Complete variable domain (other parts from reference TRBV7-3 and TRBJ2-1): GAGVSQTPSNKVTEKGKYVELRCDPISGHTALYWYRQSLGQGPEFLIYFQGTGAADDSGLPNDRFFAVRPEGSVSTLKIQRTERGDSAVYLCACSLITGKPYNEQFFGPGTRLTVL.

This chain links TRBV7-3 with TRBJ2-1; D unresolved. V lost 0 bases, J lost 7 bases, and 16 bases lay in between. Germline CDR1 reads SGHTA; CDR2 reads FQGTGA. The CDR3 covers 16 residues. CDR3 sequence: CASSLTPSRIENEQFF. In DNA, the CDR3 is TGTGCCAGCAGCTTAACGCCCTCTAGGATTGAAAATGAGCAGTTCTTC. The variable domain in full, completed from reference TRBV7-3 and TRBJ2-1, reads GAGVSQTPSNKVTEKGKYVELRCDPISGHTALYWYRQSLGQGPEFLIYFQGTGAADDSGLPNDRFFAVRPEGSVSTLKIQRTERGDSAVYLCASSLTPSRIENEQFFGPGTRLTVL.

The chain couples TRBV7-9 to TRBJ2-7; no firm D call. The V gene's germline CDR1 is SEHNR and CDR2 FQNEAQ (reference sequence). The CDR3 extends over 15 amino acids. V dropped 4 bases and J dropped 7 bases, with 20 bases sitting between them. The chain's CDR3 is CASSSQRSEVGEQYF. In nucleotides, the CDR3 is TGTGCCAGCAGCTCGCAACGGTCGGAAGTAGGGGAGCAGTACTTC.

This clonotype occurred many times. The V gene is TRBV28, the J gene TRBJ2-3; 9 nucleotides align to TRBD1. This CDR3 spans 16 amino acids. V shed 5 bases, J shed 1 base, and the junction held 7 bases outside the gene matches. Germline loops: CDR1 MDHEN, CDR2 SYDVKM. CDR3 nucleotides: TGTGCCAGCAGTCGAGGGACAGGGAAAGGCACAGATACGCAGTATTTT. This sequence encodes CASSRGTGKGTDTQYF. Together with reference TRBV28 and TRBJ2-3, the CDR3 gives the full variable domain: DVKVTQSSRYLVKRTGEKVFLECVQDMDHENMFWYRQDPGLGLRLIYFSYDVKMKEKGDIPEGYSVSREKKERFSLILESASTNQTSMYLCASSRGTGKGTDTQYFGPGTRLTVL.

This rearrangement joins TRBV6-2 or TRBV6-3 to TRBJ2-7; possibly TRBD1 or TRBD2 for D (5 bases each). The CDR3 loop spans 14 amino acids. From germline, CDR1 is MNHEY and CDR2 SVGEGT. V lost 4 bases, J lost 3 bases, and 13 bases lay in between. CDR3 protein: CASSLWDGLYEQYF. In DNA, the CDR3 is TGTGCCAGCAGTTTATGGGACGGGCTCTACGAGCAGTACTTC.

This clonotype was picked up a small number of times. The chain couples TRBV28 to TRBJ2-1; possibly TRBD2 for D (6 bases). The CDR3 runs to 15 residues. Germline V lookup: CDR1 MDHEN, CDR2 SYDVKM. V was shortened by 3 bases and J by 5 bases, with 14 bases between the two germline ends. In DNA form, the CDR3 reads TGTGCCAGCAGTTTCGTAGTGGGGGGAAACAATGAGCAGTTCTTC. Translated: CASSFVVGGNNEQFF.

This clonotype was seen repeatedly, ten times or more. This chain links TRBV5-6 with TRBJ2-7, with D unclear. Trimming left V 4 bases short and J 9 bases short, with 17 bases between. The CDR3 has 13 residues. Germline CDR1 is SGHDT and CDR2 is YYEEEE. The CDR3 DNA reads TGTGCCAGCAGCACCGGTCCCGGATTCCCGCAGTACTTC. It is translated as CASSTGPGFPQYF. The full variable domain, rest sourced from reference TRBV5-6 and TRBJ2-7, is DAGVTQSPTHLIKTRGQQVTLRCSPKSGHDTVSWYQQALGQGPQFIFQYYEEEERQRGNFPDRFSGHQFPNYSSELNVNALLLGDSALYLCASSTGPGFPQYFGPGTRLTVT.

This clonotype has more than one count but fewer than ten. CDR3 coding DNA: TGTGCCAGCAGCCAAGAAGATGGGATCTGGCAGTACTTC. Translation: CASSQEDGIWQYF. The chain joins TRBV4-2 to TRBJ2-7; D is unresolved. Germline loops: CDR1 LGHNA, CDR2 YNFKEQ. Trimming stripped 0 bases from V and 9 bases from J, with 12 bases between. The CDR3 consists of 13 residues.

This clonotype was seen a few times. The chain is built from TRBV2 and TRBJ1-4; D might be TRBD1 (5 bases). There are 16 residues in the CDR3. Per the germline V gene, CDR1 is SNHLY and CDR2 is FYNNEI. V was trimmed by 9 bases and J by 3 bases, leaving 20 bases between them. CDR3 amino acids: CASLGPGPTANEKLFF. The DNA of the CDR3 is TGTGCCAGTTTGGGGCCAGGGCCCACCGCTAATGAAAAACTGTTTTTT.

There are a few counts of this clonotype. CDR3 coding DNA: TGTGCCACCAGCAGTCGTCCCGGGACAGTGTACAATGAGCAGTTCTTC. Translation gives CATSSRPGTVYNEQFF. This chain connects TRBV15 to TRBJ2-1; TRBD1 agrees at 7 bases. CDR3 length equals 16 residues. Per germline, CDR1 LNHNV and CDR2 YYDKDF (reference sequence). Losses at the gene ends were 3 bases for V and 4 bases for J; bases not matched to a gene: 9.

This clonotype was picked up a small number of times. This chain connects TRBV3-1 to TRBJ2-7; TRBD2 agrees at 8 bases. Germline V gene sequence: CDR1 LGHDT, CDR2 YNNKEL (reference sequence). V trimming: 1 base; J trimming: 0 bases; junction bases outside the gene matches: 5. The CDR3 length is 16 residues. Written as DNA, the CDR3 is TGTGCCAGCAGCCAAGGTCCGGGGGGGGACTCCTACGAGCAGTACTTC. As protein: CASSQGPGGDSYEQYF.

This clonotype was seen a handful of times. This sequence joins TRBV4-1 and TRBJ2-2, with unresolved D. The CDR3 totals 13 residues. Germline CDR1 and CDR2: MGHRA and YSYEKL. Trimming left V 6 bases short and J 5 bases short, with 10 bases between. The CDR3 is CASSPGRTGELFF. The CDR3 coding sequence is TGCGCCAGCAGTCCCGGGCGAACCGGGGAGCTGTTTTTT.

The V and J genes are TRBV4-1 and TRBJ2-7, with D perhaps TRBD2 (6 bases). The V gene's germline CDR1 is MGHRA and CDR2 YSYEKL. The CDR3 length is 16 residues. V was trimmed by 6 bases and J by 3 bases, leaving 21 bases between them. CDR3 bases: TGCGCCAGCAGTCAGGACGTCGCGGGATATGGCTACGAGCAGTACTTC. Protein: CASSQDVAGYGYEQYF.

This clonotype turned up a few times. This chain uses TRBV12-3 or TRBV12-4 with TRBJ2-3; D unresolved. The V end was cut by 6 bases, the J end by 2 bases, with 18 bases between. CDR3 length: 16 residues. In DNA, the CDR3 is TGTGCCAGCAGCTATACGGGTCTCCCGAACACAGATACGCAGTATTTT. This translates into CASSYTGLPNTDTQYF.

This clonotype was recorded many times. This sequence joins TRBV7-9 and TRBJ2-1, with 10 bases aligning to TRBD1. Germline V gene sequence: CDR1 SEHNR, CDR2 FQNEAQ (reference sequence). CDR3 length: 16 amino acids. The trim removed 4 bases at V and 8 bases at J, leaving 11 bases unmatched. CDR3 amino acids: CASSSLTGGPSDEQFF. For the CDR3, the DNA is TGTGCCAGCAGCTCTCTGACAGGGGGCCCATCGGATGAGCAGTTCTTC.

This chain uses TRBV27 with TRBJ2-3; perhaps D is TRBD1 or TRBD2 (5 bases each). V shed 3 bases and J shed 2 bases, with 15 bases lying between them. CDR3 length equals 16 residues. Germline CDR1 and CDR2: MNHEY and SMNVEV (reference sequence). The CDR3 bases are TGTGCCAGCAGTTTGGATAGGGGCGGGTTCACAGATACGCAGTATTTT. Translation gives CASSLDRGGFTDTQYF.

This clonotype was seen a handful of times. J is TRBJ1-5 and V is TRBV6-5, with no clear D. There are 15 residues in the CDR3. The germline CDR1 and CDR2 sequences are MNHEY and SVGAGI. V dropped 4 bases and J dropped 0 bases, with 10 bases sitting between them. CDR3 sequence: CASSSGIYSNQPQHF. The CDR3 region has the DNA TGTGCCAGCAGTTCCGGAATTTATAGCAATCAGCCCCAGCATTTT.

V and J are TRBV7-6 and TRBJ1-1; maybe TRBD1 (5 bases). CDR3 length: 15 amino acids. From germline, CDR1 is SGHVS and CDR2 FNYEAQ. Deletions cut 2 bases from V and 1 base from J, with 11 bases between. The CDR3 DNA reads TGTGCCAGCAGCTTAATCCAGGGAACGAACACTGAAGCTTTCTTT. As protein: CASSLIQGTNTEAFF. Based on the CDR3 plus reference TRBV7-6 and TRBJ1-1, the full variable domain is GAGVSQSPRYKVTKRGQDVALRCDPISGHVSLYWYRQALGQGPEFLTYFNYEAQQDKSGLPNDRFSAERPEGSISTLTIQRTEQRDSAMYRCASSLIQGTNTEAFFGQGTRLTVV.

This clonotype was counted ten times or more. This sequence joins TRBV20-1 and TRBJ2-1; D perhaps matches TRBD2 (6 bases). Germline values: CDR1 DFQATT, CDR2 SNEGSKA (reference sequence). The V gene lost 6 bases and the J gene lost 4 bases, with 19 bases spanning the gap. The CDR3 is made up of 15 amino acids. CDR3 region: CSADSGDSKYNEQFF. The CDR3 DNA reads TGCAGTGCGGACTCGGGGGACTCGAAGTACAATGAGCAGTTCTTC.

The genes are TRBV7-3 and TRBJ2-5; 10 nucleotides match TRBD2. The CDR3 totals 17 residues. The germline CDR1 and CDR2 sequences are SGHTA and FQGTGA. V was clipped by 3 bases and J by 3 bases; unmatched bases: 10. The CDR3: CASSLASGSRAEETQYF. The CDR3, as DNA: TGTGCCAGCAGCTTGGCTAGCGGGAGTCGGGCGGAAGAGACCCAGTACTTC. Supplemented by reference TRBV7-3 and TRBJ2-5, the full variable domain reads GAGVSQTPSNKVTEKGKYVELRCDPISGHTALYWYRQSLGQGPEFLIYFQGTGAADDSGLPNDRFFAVRPEGSVSTLKIQRTERGDSAVYLCASSLASGSRAEETQYFGPGTRLLVL.

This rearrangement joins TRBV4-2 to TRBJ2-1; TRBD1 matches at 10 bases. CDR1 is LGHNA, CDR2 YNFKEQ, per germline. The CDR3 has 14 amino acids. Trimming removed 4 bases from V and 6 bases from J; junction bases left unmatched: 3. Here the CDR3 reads CASSLRTGGNEQFF. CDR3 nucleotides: TGTGCCAGCAGCCTCCGGACAGGGGGCAATGAGCAGTTCTTC.

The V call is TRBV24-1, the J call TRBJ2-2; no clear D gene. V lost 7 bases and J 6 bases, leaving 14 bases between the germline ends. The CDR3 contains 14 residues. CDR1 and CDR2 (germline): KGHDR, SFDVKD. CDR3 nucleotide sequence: TGTGCCACCAGCGGAGTTGGAATAGCCGGGGAGCTGTTTTTT. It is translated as CATSGVGIAGELFF.